One and the same sample provided the 30 T cell receptor beta chains below, sequenced in a study of identical twins. TCRdb ran MiXCR on the 5' RACE reads and lists one entry per CDR3 protein. The repertoire holds about 690,000 distinct CDR3 sequences, with around 6.1% as singletons. Sample: naive T cells sorted from blood. The source of these receptors is a man aged 18 to 30 in good health.

Many counts were recorded for this clonotype. This chain links TRBV30 with TRBJ2-7, with unresolved D. Germline loops: CDR1 GTSNPN, CDR2 SVGIG (reference sequence). This CDR3 comprises 13 residues. V lost 4 bases and J 4 bases, leaving 14 bases between the germline ends. CDR3 DNA: TGTGCCTGGAACCCTTACGACGGTTACGAGCAGTACGTC. It translates to CAWNPYDGYEQYV.

The chain combines TRBV12-3 or TRBV12-4 with TRBJ1-1; D gene uncertain. V lost 7 bases and J lost 8, with 14 bases in between. The CDR3 consists of 12 residues. The CDR3 nucleotides are TGTGCCAGCACCCCGCTTCGGAGGGAAGCTTTCTTT. Residues: CASTPLRREAFF.

This clonotype was found many times. The V call is TRBV6-4, the J call TRBJ2-7, with D tentatively TRBD2 (6 bases). The germline V and J ends were trimmed by 4 bases and 2 bases, with 15 bases remaining between them. The CDR3 has 15 residues. Germline V lookup: CDR1 MRHNA, CDR2 SNTAGT. The CDR3 sequence is CASSVGRDPTYEQYF. The CDR3, as DNA: TGTGCCAGCAGTGTTGGGCGGGACCCCACCTACGAGCAGTACTTC.

The chain uses TRBV11-2 and TRBJ2-3; D is uncertain. The CDR3 sequence is 16 residues long. V was trimmed by 1 base and J by 5 bases, leaving 16 bases between them. Per germline, CDR1 SGHAT and CDR2 FQNNGV. CDR3 DNA sequence: TGTGCCAGCAGCTTAGTAGTATCATTTTACCAAGATACGCAGTATTTT. Translating gives CASSLVVSFYQDTQYF.

This clonotype has ten or more counts. The V and J genes are TRBV9 and TRBJ2-1; weak D call: TRBD2 (5 bases). Trimming pared 4 bases from V and 8 bases from J, leaving 16 bases between. This CDR3 contains 14 residues. Per the germline V gene, CDR1 is SGDLS and CDR2 is YYNGEE. The CDR3 sequence is CASSPMGEVDEQFF. The CDR3 coding sequence is TGTGCCAGCAGCCCTATGGGAGAGGTCGATGAGCAGTTCTTC.

The chain employs TRBV7-8 and TRBJ2-1; no clear D gene. Trimming removed 5 bases at V and 2 bases at J, with 13 bases between. Germline assignment: CDR1 SGHVS and CDR2 FQNEAQ. CDR3 size: 15 residues. CDR3 sequence reads: CASSPKTAAYNEQFF. CDR3 in DNA: TGTGCCAGCAGCCCTAAGACGGCAGCCTACAATGAGCAGTTCTTC.

A few counts support this clonotype. The CDR3 spells CSVRTGRARITYEQYV. In DNA, the CDR3 is TGCAGCGTTCGGACAGGGCGGGCCCGGATAACTTACGAGCAGTACGTC. The J gene is TRBJ2-7, the V gene TRBV29-1; TRBD1 agrees at 8 bases. Germline lookup yields CDR1 SQVTM and CDR2 ANQGSEA. V lost 5 bases and J lost 4; bases outside the gene matches: 16. The CDR3 contains 16 residues.

This clonotype has a handful of counts. V gene TRBV10-3 combines with J gene TRBJ2-3; D call uncertain. Deletions cut 2 bases from V and 6 bases from J, with 15 bases between. Germline V CDR1 and CDR2: ENHRY, SYGVKD. The CDR3 runs 15 residues. The CDR3 loop is CAISEPLGRMDTQYF. The CDR3 DNA is TGTGCCATCAGTGAGCCCCTGGGCAGAATGGATACGCAGTATTTT.

The chain carries TRBV7-3 and TRBJ2-2; possibly TRBD1 or TRBD2 for D (5 bases each). CDR3 length equals 17 residues. Trimming removed 1 base at V and 0 bases at J, with 12 bases between. CDR1 is SGHTA and CDR2 is FQGTGA in the germline V gene. In DNA, the CDR3 is TGTGCCAGCAGCTTAAGGGACCGGCGCACGAACACCGGGGAGCTGTTTTTT. This translates into CASSLRDRRTNTGELFF. Full variable domain (rest looked up from reference TRBV7-3 and TRBJ2-2): GAGVSQTPSNKVTEKGKYVELRCDPISGHTALYWYRQSLGQGPEFLIYFQGTGAADDSGLPNDRFFAVRPEGSVSTLKIQRTERGDSAVYLCASSLRDRRTNTGELFFGEGSRLTVL.

A note on this clonotype: The CDR3 ends on some other residue instead of the conserved phenylalanine or tryptophan, so this is likely a read error. V and J are TRBV20-1 and TRBJ1-3, with D perhaps TRBD1 (6 bases). Germline V gene sequence: CDR1 DFQATT, CDR2 SNEGSKA (reference sequence). There are 13 residues in the CDR3. V lost 3 bases to trimming and J lost 2 bases, with 8 bases between them. The DNA of the CDR3 is TGCAGTGCTAGGGGGGGCACTGGAAACACCATATATATT. Its protein is CSARGGTGNTIYI.

This clonotype was counted between two and nine times. The chain is built from TRBV28 and TRBJ2-3, with 8 positions matching TRBD2. The V and J ends lost 5 bases and 3 bases, in that order; junction bases with no gene match: 13. The V gene's germline CDR1 is MDHEN and CDR2 SYDVKM. This CDR3 region has 17 residues. Written as DNA, the CDR3 is TGTGCCAGCAGTGCTTTCAATTCTGCGGGAGGAACAGATACGCAGTATTTT. Translating gives CASSAFNSAGGTDTQYF.

The chain links TRBV29-1 to TRBJ1-6, with 8 nucleotides matching TRBD1. The CDR3 is made up of 13 amino acids. The germline V gene has CDR1 SQVTM and CDR2 ANQGSEA. V shed 7 bases and J 9 bases; nucleotides not matched to a gene: 8. CDR3 loop: CSAGFGTGSPLHF. CDR3 nucleotide sequence: TGCAGCGCGGGATTCGGGACAGGTTCACCCCTCCACTTT.

This clonotype was observed a few times. V and J are TRBV4-1 and TRBJ2-1, with 11 nucleotides matching TRBD2. The CDR3 covers 16 residues. J lost 9 bases, V lost 2 bases, and 9 bases had no gene match. Germline assignment: CDR1 MGHRA and CDR2 YSYEKL. CDR3 DNA sequence: TGCGCCAGCAGCCAAACCGAGACTAGCGGGGCTCGTGAGCAGTTCTTC. Encoded protein: CASSQTETSGAREQFF.

V and J are TRBV7-9 and TRBJ2-6; 7 nucleotides align to TRBD1. The CDR3 consists of 17 residues. Losses at the gene ends were 4 bases for V and 4 bases for J; bases not matched to a gene: 10. Germline V gene sequence: CDR1 SEHNR, CDR2 FQNEAQ (reference sequence). In DNA, the CDR3 is TGTGCCAGCAGCTATCGACAGGGTGACATGGGGGCCAACGTCCTGACTTTC. Its protein is CASSYRQGDMGANVLTF.

This clonotype was observed a handful of times. The V and J genes are TRBV20-1 and TRBJ2-7; TRBD2 matches at 9 bases. CDR1 is DFQATT and CDR2 is SNEGSKA in the germline V gene (reference sequence). This CDR3 is built from 16 residues. Trimming at V came to 5 bases and at J to 7 bases, leaving 18 bases not matched to a gene. As DNA, the CDR3 is TGCAGTGCTTCCCCCGAGGTAGCGGGAGTTTATACGGAGCAGTACTTC. Residues: CSASPEVAGVYTEQYF.

This chain links TRBV4-1 with TRBJ2-2; a weak D match, TRBD1 (6 bases). Looked up from germline, CDR1 is MGHRA and CDR2 is YSYEKL. The CDR3 length is 17 residues. Trimming removed 3 bases at V and 5 bases at J, with 19 bases between. CDR3: CASSHRTAIVLTGELFF. CDR3 in DNA: TGCGCCAGCAGCCACCGGACAGCCATAGTGTTAACCGGGGAGCTGTTTTTT.

In this sample, this clonotype turned up many times. V and J are TRBV5-1 and TRBJ2-1; 10 bases map to TRBD2. This CDR3 has 16 amino acids. Per the germline V gene, CDR1 is SGHRS and CDR2 is YFSETQ. J gave up 8 bases and V 4 bases, and 12 bases lay outside the gene matches. For the CDR3, the DNA is TGCGCCAGCAGCCCTCTAGAGCGGGAGGGCTGGGATGAGCAGTTCTTC. Residues: CASSPLEREGWDEQFF. Variable domain in full (rest from reference TRBV5-1 and TRBJ2-1): KAGVTQTPRYLIKTRGQQVTLSCSPISGHRSVSWYQQTPGQGLQFLFEYFSETQRNKGNFPGRFSGRQFSNSRSEMNVSTLELGDSALYLCASSPLEREGWDEQFFGPGTRLTVL.

This clonotype was recorded a few times. This rearrangement joins TRBV9 to TRBJ2-1; 7 bases fit TRBD2. J gave up 4 bases and V 4 bases, and 8 bases lay outside the gene matches. The CDR3 covers 15 residues. CDR1 SGDLS and CDR2 YYNGEE come from the germline V gene. CDR3 in amino acids: CASSTAGTTYNEQFF. The DNA for the CDR3 is TGTGCCAGCAGCACCGCCGGGACTACTTACAATGAGCAGTTCTTC.

This clonotype was seen a handful of times. The rearrangement links TRBV2 to TRBJ2-7; D not certain. The CDR3 has 11 residues. Trimming stripped 6 bases from V and 2 bases from J, with 5 bases between. The germline V gene has CDR1 SNHLY and CDR2 FYNNEI. CDR3 sequence: CASRLTYEQYV. CDR3 DNA sequence: TGTGCCAGCAGACTTACCTACGAGCAGTACGTC.

The sample holds many counts of this clonotype. The CDR3 is CSGTGVSTDTQYF. DNA for the CDR3: TGCAGCGGGACAGGGGTGAGCACAGATACGCAGTATTTT. The V and J genes are TRBV29-1 and TRBJ2-3; 9 positions agree with TRBD1. The V gene's germline CDR1 is SQVTM and CDR2 ANQGSEA. The CDR3 runs to 13 residues. Trimming took 7 bases from V and 0 from J; bases not matched to a gene: 2.

This clonotype was seen more than once but under ten times. The chain carries TRBV28 and TRBJ2-1, with TRBD1 as a possible D gene (7 bases). Trimming removed 10 bases from V and 1 base from J, with 23 bases in between. Per germline, CDR1 MDHEN and CDR2 SYDVKM. This CDR3 has 17 residues. The CDR3 DNA sequence: TGTGCCATTAAAGGTTCAGGGGGGCTGGGTTCCTACAATGAGCAGTTCTTC. Its translation is CAIKGSGGLGSYNEQFF.

This clonotype came up many times. The chain carries TRBV6-1 and TRBJ1-1; the D is unclear. Germline V gene sequence: CDR1 MNHNS, CDR2 SASEGT. This CDR3 contains 14 residues. V gave up 7 bases and J gave up 0 bases, with 12 bases separating them. CDR3 nucleotides: TGTGCCAGCAAGACGGGAGGGATGAACACTGAAGCTTTCTTT. It encodes CASKTGGMNTEAFF.

This clonotype was observed a few times. This chain joins TRBV12-3 or TRBV12-4 and TRBJ2-1; D call uncertain. This CDR3 is built from 14 residues. Trimming shortened V by 2 bases and J by 6 bases, and 11 bases separated the two germline ends. The CDR3 here is CASSLRGTLNEQFF. In DNA form, the CDR3 reads TGTGCCAGCAGTTTACGAGGAACCCTCAATGAGCAGTTCTTC.

In its sample, this clonotype was seen a few times. This chain connects TRBV20-1 to TRBJ2-3; the D call may be TRBD1 or TRBD2 (5 bases each). CDR3 length: 16 residues. Germline values: CDR1 DFQATT, CDR2 SNEGSKA (reference sequence). The V and J ends lost 6 bases and 0 bases respectively, with 19 bases between them. CDR3 residues: CSAKGRLRDSTDTQYF. In nucleotides, the CDR3 is TGCAGTGCCAAAGGGCGGCTACGGGACAGCACAGATACGCAGTATTTT.

V is TRBV3-1 and J is TRBJ2-7; D is unresolved. Trimming left V 4 bases short and J 2 bases short, with 12 bases between. Germline assignment: CDR1 LGHDT and CDR2 YNNKEL (reference sequence). This CDR3 region has 14 residues. The CDR3, as DNA: TGTGCCAGCAGCCCCTACAGAATAGCCTACGAGCAGTACTTC. Translating gives CASSPYRIAYEQYF.

The chain employs TRBV2 and TRBJ1-6; D is unclear. Germline loops: CDR1 SNHLY, CDR2 FYNNEI. The CDR3 totals 13 residues. V was shortened by 2 bases and J by 10 bases, with 9 bases between the two germline ends. CDR3 in DNA: TGTGCCAGCAGTGAATCCCCGAGCTCACCCCTCCACTTT. Encoded protein: CASSESPSSPLHF.

This clonotype was recorded a few times. This sequence joins TRBV7-9 and TRBJ2-1; weak D call: TRBD1 (6 bases). The V end was cut by 2 bases, the J end by 0 bases, with 11 bases between. This CDR3 spans 16 amino acids. CDR1 and CDR2 (germline): SEHNR, FQNEAQ (reference sequence). DNA for the CDR3: TGTGCCAGCAGCTTAAACAGGGCTAGCTCCTACAATGAGCAGTTCTTC. This encodes CASSLNRASSYNEQFF.

The chain links TRBV7-9 to TRBJ2-1; TRBD1 is a possible D gene (5 bases). Between the trimmed V and J ends, which lost 7 bases and 7 bases, there was a span of 11 bases. The CDR3 totals 12 residues. CDR1 and CDR2 from the germline V gene are SEHNR and FQNEAQ (reference sequence). This CDR3 is CASTRAGNEQFF. The CDR3 DNA is TGTGCCAGCACCCGTGCAGGGAATGAGCAGTTCTTC. The entire variable domain, with the rest obtained from reference TRBV7-9 and TRBJ2-1, is as follows: DTGVSQNPRHKITKRGQNVTFRCDPISEHNRLYWYRQTLGQGPEFLTYFQNEAQLEKSRLLSDRFSAERPKGSFSTLEIQRTEQGDSAMYLCASTRAGNEQFFGPGTRLTVL.

This clonotype occurred many times. The V and J genes are TRBV29-1 and TRBJ2-7, with TRBD2 matching over 13 bases. Trimming removed 4 bases from V and 5 bases from J; junction bases left unmatched: 5. The CDR3 spans 14 residues. Germline V gene lookup returns CDR1 SQVTM and CDR2 ANQGSEA. For the CDR3, the DNA is TGCAGCGTTGGAGGAGGACTAGCGGGAGACGAGCAGTACTTC. Translation gives CSVGGGLAGDEQYF.

There are a few counts of this clonotype. CDR3 amino acids: CASTPGLTESGASYEQYF. CDR3 coding DNA: TGTGCCAGCACCCCAGGGCTTACTGAGAGTGGGGCTAGCTACGAGCAGTACTTC. V is TRBV6-1 and J is TRBJ2-7, with D possibly TRBD1 on 5 matching bases. This CDR3 comprises 18 residues. The V gene's germline CDR1 is MNHNS and CDR2 SASEGT. V was shortened by 7 bases and J by 3 bases, with 28 bases between the two germline ends.